This T cell receptor beta chain was obtained from a study of cytomegalovirus exposure and HLA in healthy donors. Researchers ran the PCR with 60 Vbeta and 13 Jbeta primers. The method was immunoSEQ multiplex PCR; TCRdb's version includes in-frame clones alone and lacks a portion of them. There are roughly 200,000 clones in the sample; about four fifths occur only once, and approximately 2.6% lies in the top ten. Germline V CDR1 and CDR2: MNHEY, SMNVEV (reference sequence). J was trimmed by 3 bases and V by 3 bases; bases with no gene match: 3. There are 15 residues in the CDR3. Sequenced input: PBMCs. The clonotype comes from a female donor in good health and CMV-seronegative. The gene calls are TRBV27 and TRBJ2-3; 10 positions match TRBD1. For the CDR3, the DNA is TGTGCCAGCAGTTTTCAGGGACAGGGGACAGATACGCAGTATTTT. The encoded protein is CASSFQGQGTDTQYF.